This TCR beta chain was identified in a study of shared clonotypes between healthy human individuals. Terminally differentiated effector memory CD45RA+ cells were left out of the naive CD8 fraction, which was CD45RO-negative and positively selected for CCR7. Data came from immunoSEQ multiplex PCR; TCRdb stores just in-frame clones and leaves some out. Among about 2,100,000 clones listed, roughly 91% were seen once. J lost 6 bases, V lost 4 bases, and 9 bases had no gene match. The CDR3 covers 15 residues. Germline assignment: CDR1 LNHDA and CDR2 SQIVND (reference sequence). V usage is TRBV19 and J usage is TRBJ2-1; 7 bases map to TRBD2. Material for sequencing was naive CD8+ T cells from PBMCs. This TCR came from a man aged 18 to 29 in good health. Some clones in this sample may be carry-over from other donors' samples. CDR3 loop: CASSTGLELGNEQFF. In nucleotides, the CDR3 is TGTGCCAGTAGTACAGGACTAGAGCTCGGCAATGAGCAGTTCTTC.